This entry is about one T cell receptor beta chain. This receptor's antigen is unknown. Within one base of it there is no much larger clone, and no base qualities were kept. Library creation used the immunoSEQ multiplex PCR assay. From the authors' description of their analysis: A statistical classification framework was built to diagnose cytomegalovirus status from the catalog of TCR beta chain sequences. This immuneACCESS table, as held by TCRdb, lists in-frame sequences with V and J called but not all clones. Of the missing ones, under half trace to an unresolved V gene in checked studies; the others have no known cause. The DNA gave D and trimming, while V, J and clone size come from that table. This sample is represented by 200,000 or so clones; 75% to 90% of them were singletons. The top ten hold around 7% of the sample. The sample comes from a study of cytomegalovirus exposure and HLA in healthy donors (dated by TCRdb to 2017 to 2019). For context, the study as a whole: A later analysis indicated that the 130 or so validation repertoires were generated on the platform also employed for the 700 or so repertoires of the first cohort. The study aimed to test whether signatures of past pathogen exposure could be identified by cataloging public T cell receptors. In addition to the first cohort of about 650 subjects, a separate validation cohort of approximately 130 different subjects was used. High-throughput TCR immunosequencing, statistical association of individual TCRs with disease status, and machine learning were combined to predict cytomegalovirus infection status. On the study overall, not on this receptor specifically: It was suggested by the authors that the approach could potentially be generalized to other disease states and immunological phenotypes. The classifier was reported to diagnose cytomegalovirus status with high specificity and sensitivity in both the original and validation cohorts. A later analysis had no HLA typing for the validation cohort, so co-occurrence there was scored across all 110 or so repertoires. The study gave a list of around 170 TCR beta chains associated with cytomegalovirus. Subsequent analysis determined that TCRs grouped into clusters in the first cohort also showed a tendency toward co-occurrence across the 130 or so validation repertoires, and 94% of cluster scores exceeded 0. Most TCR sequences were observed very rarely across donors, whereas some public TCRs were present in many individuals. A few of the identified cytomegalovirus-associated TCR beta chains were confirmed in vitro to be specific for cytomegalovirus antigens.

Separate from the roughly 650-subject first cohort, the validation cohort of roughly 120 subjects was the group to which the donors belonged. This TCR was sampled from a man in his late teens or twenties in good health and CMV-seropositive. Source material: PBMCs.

The sequence in DNA is TGTGCCAGTAGCATACGGACACCTGGGGCCGGGGAGCTGTTTTTT. It translates as CASSIRTPGAGELFF. The sequence is built from TRBV19 and TRBJ2-2; TRBD1 is a possible D gene, resting on 5 matching bases. The germline ends are 17 bases apart after V is trimmed by 6 bases and J by 6 bases. The CDR3 covers 15 residues, taking in both the cysteine and the phenylalanine. The entry retains the CDR3 DNA only, 45 bases that are in frame from base 1. Taken from the germline V gene (reference sequence), the CDR1 and CDR2 loops are LNHDA and SQIVND.